The subject of this entry is one T cell receptor beta chain. Its antigen is unknown. The sample originates from a study of cytotoxic CD8 clonotypes in ibrutinib-treated CLL. In the study overall: Mean values per sample were 250,000 to 300,000 productive templates and roughly 90,000 productive rearrangements. Study-wide results and limits: Sampling schedules were unmatched across sustained-remission and progressing patients. Under treatment, the uncommon public clonotypes either contracted or remained stable.

The junction had 7 bases not matched to a gene; V was cut back by 4 bases and J by 0 bases. There are 19 residues in the CDR3. Germline CDR1 and CDR2: LGHNA and YNFKEQ. The protocol was immunoSEQ multiplex PCR, while the TCRdb copy is restricted to in-frame clones and leaves out a portion. The data show tens of thousands of clones, approximately 48% seen once. The sequences come from PBMCs, collected before ibrutinib treatment. This clonotype was sampled from a human donor with chronic lymphocytic leukemia. The rearrangement uses TRBV4-2 and TRBJ2-1; 15 bases map to TRBD2. This chain's CDR3 is CASSLGTSGGPFSYNEQFF. The CDR3 bases are TGTGCCAGCAGCCTAGGGACTAGCGGGGGGCCCTTCTCCTACAATGAGCAGTTCTTC.